The sequence of this T cell receptor (beta chain) was determined in a study of T cells after yellow fever vaccination. The authors made TCR cDNA by 5'RACE template switching, adding a universal primer site and UMIs. Using its own MiXCR run on the 5' RACE reads, TCRdb lists one record per CDR3 protein. This sample has roughly 190,000 distinct CDR3 sequences; around 10% occur once, and the top ten carry 36%. The CDR3 covers 12 residues. V was clipped by 4 bases and J by 10 bases, with 10 bases between them. Per germline, CDR1 LGHNA and CDR2 YSLEER. This TCR came from a man younger than 35 who received the YFV17D yellow fever vaccine. Sample: CD8+ T cells sorted from PBMCs, taken 15 days after the yellow fever booster vaccination. The J gene is TRBJ2-2, the V gene TRBV4-3; D gene ambiguous. The CDR3 sequence: CASSPNRLELFF. DNA of the CDR3: TGCGCCAGCAGCCCCAACCGGTTGGAGCTGTTTTTT.